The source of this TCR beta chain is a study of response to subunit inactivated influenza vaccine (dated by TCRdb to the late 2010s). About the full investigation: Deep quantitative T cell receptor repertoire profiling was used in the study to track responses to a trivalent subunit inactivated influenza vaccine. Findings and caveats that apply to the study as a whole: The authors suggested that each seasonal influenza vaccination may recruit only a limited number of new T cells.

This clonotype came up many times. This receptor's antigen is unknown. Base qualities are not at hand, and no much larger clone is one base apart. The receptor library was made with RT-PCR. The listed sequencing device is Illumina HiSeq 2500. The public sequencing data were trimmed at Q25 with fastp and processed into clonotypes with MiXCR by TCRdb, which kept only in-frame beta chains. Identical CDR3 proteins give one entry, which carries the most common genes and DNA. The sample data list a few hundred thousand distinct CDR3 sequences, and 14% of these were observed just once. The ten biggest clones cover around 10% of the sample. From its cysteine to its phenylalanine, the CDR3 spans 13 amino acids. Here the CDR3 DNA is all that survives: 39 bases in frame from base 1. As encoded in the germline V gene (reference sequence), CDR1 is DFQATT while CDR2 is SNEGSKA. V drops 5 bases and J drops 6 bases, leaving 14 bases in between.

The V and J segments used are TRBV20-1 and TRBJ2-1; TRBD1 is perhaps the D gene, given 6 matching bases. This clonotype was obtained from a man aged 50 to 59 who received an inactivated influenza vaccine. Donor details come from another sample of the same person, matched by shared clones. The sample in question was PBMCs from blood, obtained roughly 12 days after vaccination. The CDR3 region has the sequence CSAERGQLNEQFF. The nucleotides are TGCAGTGCTGAGCGTGGACAGCTCAATGAGCAGTTCTTC.